The source of this T cell receptor (beta chain) is a study of identical twins. TCRdb passed the 5' RACE reads through MiXCR, listing each CDR3 protein once. Counted here are roughly 250,000 distinct CDR3 sequences, about 14% occurring once; the ten biggest clones make up 7% to 9%. Between the trimmed V and J ends, which lost 4 bases and 5 bases, there was a span of 3 bases. CDR3 length: 10 residues. The germline CDR1 and CDR2 sequences are SQVTM and ANQGSEA. The sample taken for sequencing was memory (CD45RO+) T cells sorted from blood. The receptor comes from a woman younger than 30 in good health. The chain has TRBV29-1 and TRBJ2-1; no firm D call. CDR3 sequence (DNA): TGCAGCGTTGCCAACAATGAGCAGTTCTTC. It yields the protein CSVANNEQFF.